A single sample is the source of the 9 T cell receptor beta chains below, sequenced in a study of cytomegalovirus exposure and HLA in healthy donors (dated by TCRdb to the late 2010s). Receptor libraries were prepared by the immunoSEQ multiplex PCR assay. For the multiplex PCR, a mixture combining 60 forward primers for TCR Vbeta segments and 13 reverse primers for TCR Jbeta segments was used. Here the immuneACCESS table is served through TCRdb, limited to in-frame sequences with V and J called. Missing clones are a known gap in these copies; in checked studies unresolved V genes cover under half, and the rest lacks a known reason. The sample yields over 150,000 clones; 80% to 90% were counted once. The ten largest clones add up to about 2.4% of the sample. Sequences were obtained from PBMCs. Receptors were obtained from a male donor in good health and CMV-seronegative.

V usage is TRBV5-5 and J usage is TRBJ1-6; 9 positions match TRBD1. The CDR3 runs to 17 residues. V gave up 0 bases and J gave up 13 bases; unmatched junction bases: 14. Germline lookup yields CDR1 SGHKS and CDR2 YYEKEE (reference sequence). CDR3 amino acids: CASSLAKGTGQLNPLHF. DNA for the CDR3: TGTGCCAGCAGCTTGGCTAAGGGGACAGGGCAACTTAACCCCCTCCACTTT.

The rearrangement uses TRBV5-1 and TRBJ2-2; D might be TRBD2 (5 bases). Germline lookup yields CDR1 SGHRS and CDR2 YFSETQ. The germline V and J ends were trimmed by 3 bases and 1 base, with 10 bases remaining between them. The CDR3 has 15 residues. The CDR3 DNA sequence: TGCGCCAGCAGCTCGGGGTCAAAGAACACCGGGGAGCTGTTTTTT. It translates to CASSSGSKNTGELFF.

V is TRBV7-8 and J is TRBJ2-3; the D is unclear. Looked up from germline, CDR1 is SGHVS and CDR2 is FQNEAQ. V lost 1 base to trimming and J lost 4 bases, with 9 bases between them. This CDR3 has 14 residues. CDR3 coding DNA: TGTGCCAGCAGCTTAGTTGGCCAACCAGATACGCAGTATTTT. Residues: CASSLVGQPDTQYF. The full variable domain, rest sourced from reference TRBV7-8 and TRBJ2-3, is GAGVSQSPRYKVAKRGQDVALRCDPISGHVSLFWYQQALGQGPEFLTYFQNEAQLDKSGLPSDRFFAERPEGSVSTLKIQRTQQEDSAVYLCASSLVGQPDTQYFGPGTRLTVL.

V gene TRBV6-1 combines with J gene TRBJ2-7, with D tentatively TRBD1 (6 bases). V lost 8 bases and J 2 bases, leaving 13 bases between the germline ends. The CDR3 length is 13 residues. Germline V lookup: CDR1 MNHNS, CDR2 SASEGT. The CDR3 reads CASARGNPYEQYF. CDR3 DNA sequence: TGTGCCAGCGCGAGGGGGAATCCCTACGAGCAGTACTTC.

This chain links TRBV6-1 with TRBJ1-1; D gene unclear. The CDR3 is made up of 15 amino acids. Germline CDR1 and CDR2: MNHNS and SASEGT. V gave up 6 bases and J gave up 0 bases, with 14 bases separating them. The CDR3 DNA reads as TGTGCCAGCAGGGAGGGCCGGGCAATGAACACTGAAGCTTTCTTT. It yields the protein CASREGRAMNTEAFF.

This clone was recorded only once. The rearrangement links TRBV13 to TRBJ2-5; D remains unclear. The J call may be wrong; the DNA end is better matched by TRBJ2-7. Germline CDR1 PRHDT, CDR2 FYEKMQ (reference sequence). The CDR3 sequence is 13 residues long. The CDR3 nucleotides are TGTGCCAGCAGCTTTGGGCCAACCTACGAGCAGTACTTC. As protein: CASSFGPTYEQYF.

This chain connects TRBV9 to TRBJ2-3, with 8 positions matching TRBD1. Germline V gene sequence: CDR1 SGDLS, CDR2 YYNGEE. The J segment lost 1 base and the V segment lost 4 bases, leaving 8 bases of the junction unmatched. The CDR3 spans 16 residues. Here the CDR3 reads CASSLRAGQGTDTQYF. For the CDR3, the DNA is TGTGCCAGCAGCTTACGCGCGGGACAGGGCACAGATACGCAGTATTTT. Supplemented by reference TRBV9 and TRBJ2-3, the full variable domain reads DSGVTQTPKHLITATGQRVTLRCSPRSGDLSVYWYQQSLDQGLQFLIQYYNGEERAKGNILERFSAQQFPDLHSELNLSSLELGDSALYFCASSLRAGQGTDTQYFGPGTRLTVL.

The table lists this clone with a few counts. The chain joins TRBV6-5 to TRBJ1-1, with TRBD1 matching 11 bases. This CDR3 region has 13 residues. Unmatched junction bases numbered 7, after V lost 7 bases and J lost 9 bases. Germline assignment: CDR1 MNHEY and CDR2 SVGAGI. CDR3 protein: CASNRDRGGKAFF. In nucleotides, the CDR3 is TGTGCCAGCAATAGGGACAGGGGGGGGAAAGCTTTCTTT.

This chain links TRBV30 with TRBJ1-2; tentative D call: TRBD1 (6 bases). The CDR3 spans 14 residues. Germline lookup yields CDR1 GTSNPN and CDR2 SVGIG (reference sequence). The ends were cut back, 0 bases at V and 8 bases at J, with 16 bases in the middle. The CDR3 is CAWSVRLDSAGYTF. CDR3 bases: TGTGCCTGGAGTGTACGCCTGGACAGTGCCGGCTACACCTTC.